Following are 28 T cell receptor beta chains from one sample sequenced in a study of untreated major depressive disorder. Produced via immunoSEQ multiplex PCR; TCRdb's table is partial and in-frame only. The sample records tens of thousands of clones, approximately 89% being singletons. The material sequenced was CD4+ T cells from PBMCs. The receptors originated from a woman under 40 in good health.

The chain uses TRBV5-1 and TRBJ2-7; TRBD2 matches at 11 bases. The CDR3 has 16 amino acids. Unmatched junction bases numbered 6, after V lost 0 bases and J lost 4 bases. The germline gives CDR1 SGHRS, CDR2 YFSETQ. CDR3 nucleotide sequence: TGCGCCAGCAGCTTGGCCTTTAGCGGGGGGGCGTACGAGCAGTACTTC. Translating it yields CASSLAFSGGAYEQYF. Filled out from reference TRBV5-1 and TRBJ2-7, the complete variable domain reads KAGVTQTPRYLIKTRGQQVTLSCSPISGHRSVSWYQQTPGQGLQFLFEYFSETQRNKGNFPGRFSGRQFSNSRSEMNVSTLELGDSALYLCASSLAFSGGAYEQYFGPGTRLTVT.

The rearrangement links TRBV30 to TRBJ1-5; 7 bases are shared with TRBD1. The CDR3 loop spans 13 amino acids. The trim removed 2 bases at V and 7 bases at J, leaving 5 bases unmatched. Germline CDR1 is GTSNPN and CDR2 is SVGIG (reference sequence). The CDR3 region has the DNA TGTGCCTGGAGTACCGACAGGGACCAGCCCCAGCATTTT. Residues: CAWSTDRDQPQHF.

V gene TRBV29-1 combines with J gene TRBJ1-2; D may be TRBD1 (5 bases). The CDR3 spans 13 residues. Trimming removed 4 bases at V and 7 bases at J, with 16 bases between. Germline V gene sequence: CDR1 SQVTM, CDR2 ANQGSEA. The CDR3 DNA reads TGCAGCGTTGGTACTTTTGGAGGGACTGGCTACACCTTC. It yields the protein CSVGTFGGTGYTF. Combining the CDR3 with reference TRBV29-1 and TRBJ1-2 gives the whole variable domain SAVISQKPSRDICQRGTSLTIQCQVDSQVTMMFWYRQQPGQSLTLIATANQGSEATYESGFVIDKFPISRPNLTFSTLTVSNMSPEDSSIYLCSVGTFGGTGYTFGSGTRLTVV.

The chain combines TRBV28 with TRBJ1-5, with D possibly matching TRBD1 (6 bases). CDR3 size: 14 residues. Trimming cost V 2 bases and J 6 bases, with 11 bases left between them. CDR1 MDHEN and CDR2 SYDVKM come from the germline V gene. The CDR3 sequence: CASSLARGGQPQHF. CDR3 bases: TGTGCCAGCAGTTTAGCCAGGGGAGGTCAGCCCCAGCATTTT.

The CDR3 region has the DNA TGTGCCAGCAGTTACCGGGGACAGGGCATGAACATTCAGTACTTC. Amino acids: CASSYRGQGMNIQYF. The chain recombines TRBV6-5 with TRBJ2-4; 9 nucleotides align to TRBD1. V shed 2 bases, J shed 7 bases, and the junction held 6 bases outside the gene matches. The CDR3 is made up of 15 amino acids. Germline V CDR1 and CDR2: MNHEY, SVGAGI.

The V gene is TRBV15, the J gene TRBJ1-1; tentative D call: TRBD1 (5 bases). Germline lookup yields CDR1 LNHNV and CDR2 YYDKDF (reference sequence). The length of the CDR3 is 14 residues. Trimming stripped 4 bases from V and 2 bases from J, with 11 bases between. CDR3 in DNA: TGTGCCACCAGCATGTATCAGGGAAACACTGAAGCTTTCTTT. This sequence encodes CATSMYQGNTEAFF.

This rearrangement joins TRBV4-3 to TRBJ1-2, with D hard to call. V was pared by 4 bases and J by 7 bases, with 16 bases between. The CDR3 contains 14 residues. The germline V gene encodes CDR1 LGHNA and CDR2 YSLEER. CDR3 in DNA: TGCGCCAGCAGCCCCGGCCCATTAGGTGCTGGCTACACCTTC. Its protein is CASSPGPLGAGYTF.

The rearrangement uses TRBV5-1 and TRBJ1-2; D is unresolved. This CDR3 contains 12 residues. Trimming cost V 3 bases and J 7 bases, with 10 bases left between them. Germline values: CDR1 SGHRS, CDR2 YFSETQ. Here the CDR3 reads CASSSVPSGYTF. For the CDR3, the DNA is TGCGCCAGCAGCTCGGTCCCCAGTGGCTACACCTTC.

CDR3 amino acids: CSVHGERPYNEQFF. The CDR3, as DNA: TGCAGCGTTCATGGCGAGAGGCCGTACAATGAGCAGTTCTTC. The chain carries TRBV29-1 and TRBJ2-1, with D unresolved. Germline CDR1 SQVTM, CDR2 ANQGSEA. Trimming stripped 5 bases from V and 4 bases from J, with 15 bases between. The CDR3 sequence is 14 residues long.

The gene calls are TRBV9 and TRBJ2-2; no definite D call. V was trimmed by 1 base and J by 7 bases, leaving 14 bases between them. Germline assignment: CDR1 SGDLS and CDR2 YYNGEE. The CDR3 is 15 amino acids. In nucleotides, the CDR3 is TGTGCCAGCAGCGTACGGTCGCCTCCGGGCGGGGAGCTGTTTTTT. Translating it yields CASSVRSPPGGELFF.

This clone was picked up a small number of times. The chain uses TRBV25-1 and TRBJ2-7, with 8 positions matching TRBD1. V trimming: 3 bases; J trimming: 0 bases; junction bases outside the gene matches: 4. Germline V gives CDR1 MGHDK, CDR2 SYGVNS. This CDR3 has 15 amino acids. DNA of the CDR3: TGTGCCAGCAGTGACGGCAGGGGGCTCTCCTACGAGCAGTACTTC. This codes for CASSDGRGLSYEQYF.

Here the CDR3 reads CASSPRRDSSGELFF. The DNA for the CDR3 is TGTGCCAGCTCACCACGGAGAGACTCCTCCGGGGAGCTGTTTTTT. The chain couples TRBV18 to TRBJ2-2, with no clear D. CDR3 size: 15 residues. Germline V gene sequence: CDR1 KGHSH, CDR2 LQKENI. Trimming removed 1 base at V and 6 bases at J, with 12 bases between.

The chain uses TRBV6-5 and TRBJ2-7; a possible D gene is TRBD2 (6 bases). Trimming took 2 bases from V and 3 from J, leaving 14 bases between them. The CDR3 length is 15 residues. The germline V gene encodes CDR1 MNHEY and CDR2 SVGAGI. Written as DNA, the CDR3 is TGTGCCAGCAGTTACGGGGTGCAGGGAGGCTACGAGCAGTACTTC. Translation: CASSYGVQGGYEQYF.

This chain joins TRBV6-5 and TRBJ2-5; 10 positions match TRBD2. This CDR3 has 16 amino acids. The V segment lost 4 bases and the J segment 4 bases; nucleotides outside the gene matches: 9. Looked up from germline, CDR1 is MNHEY and CDR2 is SVGAGI. This chain's CDR3 is CASSSDRLAGRETQYF. The CDR3 nucleotides are TGTGCCAGCAGTTCCGACCGACTAGCGGGTAGAGAGACCCAGTACTTC.

The V gene is TRBV6-5, the J gene TRBJ1-2; D remains ambiguous. The CDR3 has 14 residues. CDR1 and CDR2 (germline): MNHEY, SVGAGI. Trimming removed 7 bases from V and 6 bases from J, with 18 bases in between. CDR3: CASTDGRIANGYTF. DNA of the CDR3: TGTGCCAGCACCGACGGACGGATCGCGAATGGCTACACCTTC.

This chain links TRBV6-5 with TRBJ1-3; 7 bases align to TRBD1. Losses at the gene ends were 7 bases for V and 4 bases for J; bases not matched to a gene: 10. This CDR3 region has 15 residues. Germline V gene sequence: CDR1 MNHEY, CDR2 SVGAGI. DNA for the CDR3: TGTGCCAGCACCGAAAGTCAGGGGGGAGGAAACACCATATATTTT. Residues: CASTESQGGGNTIYF.

The rearrangement uses TRBV27 and TRBJ1-3; perhaps TRBD1 as D (6 bases). Germline values: CDR1 MNHEY, CDR2 SMNVEV (reference sequence). The CDR3 runs 15 residues. V shed 5 bases and J shed 4 bases, with 15 bases lying between them. CDR3 residues: CASSPLGGPGNTIYF. The CDR3 DNA reads TGTGCCAGCAGTCCCCTCGGGGGGCCGGGAAACACCATATATTTT.

The gene calls are TRBV10-3 and TRBJ2-5, with D possibly being TRBD1 (6 bases). Between the trimmed V and J ends, which lost 4 bases and 8 bases, there was a span of 14 bases. This CDR3 spans 13 amino acids. The germline CDR1 and CDR2 sequences are ENHRY and SYGVKD. The CDR3 reads CAISAPGTTTQYF. CDR3 nucleotide sequence: TGTGCCATCAGTGCCCCCGGGACAACAACCCAGTACTTC.

This clone was seen just once. This chain joins TRBV19 and TRBJ2-3; TRBD2 matches 8 bases. The CDR3 has 16 residues. Germline assignment: CDR1 LNHDA and CDR2 SQIVND (reference sequence). V lost 1 base to trimming and J lost 5 bases; unmatched junction nucleotides: 8. The CDR3 DNA sequence: TGTGCCAGTAGTATAGCCGGGCGGGGGGACGGAGATACGCAGTATTTT. Its translation is CASSIAGRGDGDTQYF. Full variable domain (missing parts from reference TRBV19 and TRBJ2-3): DGGITQSPKYLFRKEGQNVTLSCEQNLNHDAMYWYRQDPGQGLRLIYYSQIVNDFQKGDIAEGYSVSREKKESFPLTVTSAQKNPTAFYLCASSIAGRGDGDTQYFGPGTRLTVL.

The chain links TRBV7-2 to TRBJ1-4, with D tentatively TRBD1 (5 bases). V was shortened by 1 base and J by 8 bases, with 14 bases between the two germline ends. The CDR3 loop spans 15 amino acids. CDR1 and CDR2 from the germline V gene are SGHTA and FQGNSA. CDR3 region: CASSLGDRDAEKLFF. The CDR3 nucleotides are TGTGCCAGCAGCTTAGGGGACCGGGACGCCGAAAAACTGTTTTTT.

The V call is TRBV28, the J call TRBJ1-2; D uncertain. V lost 5 bases, J lost 4 bases, and 17 bases lay in between. Germline V gives CDR1 MDHEN, CDR2 SYDVKM. CDR3 size: 15 residues. CDR3 nucleotides: TGTGCCAGCAGTATTCCACACGGTAGAATCTATGGCTACACCTTC. Its translation is CASSIPHGRIYGYTF.

This clone was seen just once. V is TRBV5-1 and J is TRBJ2-5, with a weak D call TRBD1 (5 bases). The CDR3 runs 14 residues. Germline CDR1 and CDR2: SGHRS and YFSETQ. Trimming left V 4 bases short and J 5 bases short, with 15 bases between. DNA of the CDR3: TGCGCCAGCAGCCCCAGGCAGGGAAGGGAGACCCAGTACTTC. Amino acids: CASSPRQGRETQYF.

This clone was seen just once. This chain joins TRBV6-4 and TRBJ2-2; D might be TRBD2 (5 bases). The CDR3 has 15 amino acids. Per the germline V gene, CDR1 is MRHNA and CDR2 is SNTAGT. V dropped 5 bases and J dropped 1 base, with 11 bases sitting between them. The CDR3 is CASSRELENTGELFF. The CDR3 nucleotides are TGTGCCAGCAGTCGAGAACTAGAGAACACCGGGGAGCTGTTTTTT.

Note on this clone: The limits of the CDR3 on the DNA are not certain, so only TCRdb's listed CDR3 is given. V gene TRBV28 combines with J gene TRBJ1-4; TRBD1 is the table's D call and was not checked against the DNA. The CDR3 sequence runs 15 residues, both termini included. Germline CDR1 is MDHEN and CDR2 is SYDVKM. This chain's CDR3 is CASSSSTGTNEKLFF.

The V call is TRBV6-6, the J call TRBJ1-6, with 7 bases that match TRBD1. V dropped 0 bases and J dropped 7; count of bases not matched to a gene: 3. The CDR3 covers 15 residues. Germline V gene lookup returns CDR1 MNHNY and CDR2 SVGAGI (reference sequence). CDR3 amino acids: CASSYSTGKNSPLHF. CDR3 DNA sequence: TGTGCCAGCAGTTACTCGACAGGGAAGAATTCACCCCTCCACTTT.

A single count supports this clone. The chain recombines TRBV7-6 with TRBJ2-1; a weak D match, TRBD1 (5 bases). The CDR3 is 14 residues long. Trimming removed 3 bases at V and 13 bases at J, with 19 bases between. CDR1 is SGHVS, CDR2 FNYEAQ, per germline. CDR3 sequence reads: CASSFTFDSPLQFF. CDR3 bases: TGTGCCAGCAGCTTTACCTTTGACAGTCCTCTACAGTTCTTC.

The genes are TRBV27 and TRBJ1-2; D is perhaps TRBD1 (5 bases). Trimming took off 6 bases at V and 2 bases at J, with 22 bases between the two ends. This CDR3 has 17 residues. Germline-derived CDR1 and CDR2 are MNHEY and SMNVEV (reference sequence). The CDR3 nucleotides are TGTGCCAGCAGAGAGACGTGGAGGGCCAGGGACAACTATGGCTACACCTTC. Translation: CASRETWRARDNYGYTF.

The chain recombines TRBV27 with TRBJ2-7; 8 nucleotides agree with TRBD1. Unmatched junction bases numbered 11, after V lost 3 bases and J lost 7 bases. Per germline, CDR1 MNHEY and CDR2 SMNVEV (reference sequence). This CDR3 has 15 amino acids. CDR3 loop: CASSFGQGAAREQYF. CDR3 in DNA: TGTGCCAGCAGTTTCGGTCAGGGGGCGGCGAGGGAGCAGTACTTC.